This T cell receptor beta chain originates from a study of cytomegalovirus exposure and HLA in healthy donors. Study conclusions and caveats: Roughly uniform depth of sequencing across donors was assumed in presence/absence analyses. Later on, an analysis tied 15,000 to 20,000 TCR beta sequences to HLA alleles at 0.05 false discovery rate. From TCR beta sequences, most subjects' HLA-A and HLA-B alleles were reportedly predicted accurately. Several of the most significant clusters appeared, in a later analysis, to be linked to common viral pathogens.

Germline assignment: CDR1 LNHDA and CDR2 SQIVND (reference sequence). Trimming cost V 3 bases and J 6 bases; bases outside gene matches: 7. This CDR3 spans 14 amino acids. Notes on this clone: What it binds is not known.

The PCR employed 60 Vbeta primers together with 13 Jbeta primers. TCRdb's table, derived via immunoSEQ multiplex PCR, lists solely in-frame clones and lacks some. The repertoire includes 180,000 or so clones, 70% to 90% of them detected once, and around a tenth sits in the top ten. This chain joins TRBV19 and TRBJ2-7, with TRBD1 identical over 8 bases. The sample consisted of PBMCs. The receptor was isolated from a man younger than 35 in good health and CMV-seropositive. CDR3 amino acids: CASSMGDRQGEQYF. CDR3 in DNA: TGTGCCAGTAGTATGGGGGACAGGCAAGGCGAGCAGTACTTC.